One sample yielded the 17 T cell receptor beta chains listed below, sequenced in a study of T cells expressing NK-cell markers. One entry per CDR3 protein, without DNA, is what TCRdb gives after re-calling the 5' RACE reads. Its table records 400,000 to 500,000 distinct CDR3 sequences. The source material was blood T cells: a sorted CD56 or NKG2C T cell subset, CD4+ or CD8+ T cells, or bulk PBMC T cells (not recorded which). The receptors stem from a woman aged 18 to 75 in good health.

The V call is TRBV4-2, the J call TRBJ2-1; lacking DNA, the TRBD1 call made by TCRdb goes unchecked. Germline-derived CDR1 and CDR2 are LGHNA and YNFKEQ. This CDR3 spans 17 amino acids. The CDR3 here is CASSQGDVGRGILEQFF.

The J gene is TRBJ2-4, the V gene TRBV30; absent DNA, TCRdb's TRBD1 call cannot be checked. CDR3 length: 13 residues. Looked up from germline, CDR1 is GTSNPN and CDR2 is SVGIG (reference sequence). CDR3 region: CAWSPGAKNIQYF. The complete variable domain, with remaining parts taken from reference TRBV30 and TRBJ2-4, reads SQTIHQWPATLVQPVGSPLSLECTVEGTSNPNLYWYRQAAGRGLQLLFYSVGIGQISSEVPQNLSASRPQDRQFILSSKKLLLSDSGFYLCAWSPGAKNIQYFGAGTRLSVL.

The gene calls are TRBV12-3 or TRBV12-4 and TRBJ2-1; without DNA, the TCRdb call of TRBD1 cannot be checked. This CDR3 region has 12 residues. This chain's CDR3 is CASANLGREQFF.

J is TRBJ2-7 and V is TRBV28. Germline CDR1 reads MDHEN; CDR2 reads SYDVKM. The CDR3 sequence is 14 residues long. Here the CDR3 reads CASSSFRGSYEQYF.

The V and J genes are TRBV18 and TRBJ2-1; TCRdb calls TRBD1, which cannot be checked without DNA. The CDR3 loop spans 14 amino acids. In germline, CDR1 is KGHSH, CDR2 LQKENI. The CDR3 is CASSPLITQGEQFF.

The V and J genes are TRBV20-1 and TRBJ1-5. From germline, CDR1 is DFQATT and CDR2 SNEGSKA (reference sequence). The CDR3 loop spans 14 amino acids. This chain's CDR3 is CSARSDLSNQPQHF.

This sequence joins TRBV24-1 and TRBJ2-5; lacking DNA, the TRBD1 call made by TCRdb goes unchecked. Germline CDR1 and CDR2: KGHDR and SFDVKD. The CDR3 is 14 residues long. The CDR3 region is CATSDWTGRETQYF.

The chain uses TRBV4-1 and TRBJ1-2. This CDR3 is built from 16 residues. In germline, CDR1 is MGHRA, CDR2 YSYEKL. The CDR3: CASSQGRSIENYGYTF.

This chain links TRBV29-1 with TRBJ2-1; TCRdb picks TRBD1, but there is no DNA to check that call. Germline-derived CDR1 and CDR2 are SQVTM and ANQGSEA. The CDR3 covers 14 residues. This CDR3 is CSVGDRGLYNEQFF.

V usage is TRBV12-3 or TRBV12-4 and J usage is TRBJ2-1; there is no DNA to check the TCRdb D call of TRBD2. The CDR3 runs 14 residues. CDR3 sequence: CASSPGLRVSEQFF.

The V gene is TRBV11-1, the J gene TRBJ2-5; with no DNA, the TCRdb D assignment of TRBD1 cannot be verified. CDR1 is SGHAT and CDR2 is FQDESV in the germline V gene (reference sequence). CDR3 size: 14 residues. The CDR3 is CASSRPMGQETQYF.

The chain links TRBV7-2 to TRBJ2-5. Germline V gives CDR1 SGHTA, CDR2 FQGNSA. The CDR3 runs to 12 residues. The CDR3 loop is CASSRYKETQYF.

The CDR3 sequence is CASSPGTRISGANVLTF. The chain combines TRBV5-4 with TRBJ2-6; without DNA, the TCRdb call of TRBD1 cannot be checked. The CDR3 runs to 17 residues. Germline loops: CDR1 SGHNT, CDR2 YYREEE (reference sequence). Full variable domain (outside the CDR3, taken from reference TRBV5-4 and TRBJ2-6): ETGVTQSPTHLIKTRGQQVTLRCSSQSGHNTVSWYQQALGQGPQFIFQYYREEENGRGNFPPRFSGLQFPNYSSELNVNALELDDSALYLCASSPGTRISGANVLTFGAGSRLTVL.

The CDR3 sequence is CASSPLAGTSTDTQYF. This chain connects TRBV11-2 to TRBJ2-3; the D call from TCRdb, TRBD2, cannot be confirmed without DNA. The CDR3 spans 16 residues. Germline assignment: CDR1 SGHAT and CDR2 FQNNGV.

The chain carries TRBV20-1 and TRBJ2-5; TCRdb picks TRBD1, but there is no DNA to check that call. The CDR3 sequence is 14 residues long. Germline CDR1 is DFQATT and CDR2 is SNEGSKA (reference sequence). The CDR3 loop reads CSARSGQTQETQYF.

The chain links TRBV6-2 or TRBV6-3 to TRBJ2-2. Germline V gives CDR1 MNHEY, CDR2 SVGEGT. This CDR3 comprises 13 residues. The CDR3: CASKLGWTGELFF.

J is TRBJ2-7 and V is TRBV6-5; TCRdb's D call of TRBD2 is untestable without DNA. The length of the CDR3 is 16 residues. Germline V gene sequence: CDR1 MNHEY, CDR2 SVGAGI. CDR3 loop: CASSYIQLAGAWEQYF.